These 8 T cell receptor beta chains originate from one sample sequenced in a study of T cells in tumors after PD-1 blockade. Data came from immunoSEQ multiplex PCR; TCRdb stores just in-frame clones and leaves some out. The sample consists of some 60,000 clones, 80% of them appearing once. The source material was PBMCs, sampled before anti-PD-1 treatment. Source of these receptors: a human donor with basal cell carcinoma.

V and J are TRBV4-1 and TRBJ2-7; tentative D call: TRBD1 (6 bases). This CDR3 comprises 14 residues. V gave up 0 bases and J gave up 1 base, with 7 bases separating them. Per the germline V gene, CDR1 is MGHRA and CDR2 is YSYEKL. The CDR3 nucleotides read TGCGCCAGCAGCCAAGAAAGGGGGTCCTACGAGCAGTACTTC. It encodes CASSQERGSYEQYF.

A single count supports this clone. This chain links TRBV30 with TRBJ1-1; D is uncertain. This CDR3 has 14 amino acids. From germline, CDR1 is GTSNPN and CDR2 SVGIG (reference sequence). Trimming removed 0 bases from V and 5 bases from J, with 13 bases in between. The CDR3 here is CAWSVGGPRTEAFF. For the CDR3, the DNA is TGTGCCTGGAGTGTTGGAGGACCGAGGACTGAAGCTTTCTTT.

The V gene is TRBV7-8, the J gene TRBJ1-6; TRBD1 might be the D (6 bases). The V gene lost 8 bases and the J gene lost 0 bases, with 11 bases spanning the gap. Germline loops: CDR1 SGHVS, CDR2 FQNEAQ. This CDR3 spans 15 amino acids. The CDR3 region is CASSAGVSYNSPLHF. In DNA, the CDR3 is TGTGCCAGCTCTGCAGGGGTCTCCTATAATTCACCCCTCCACTTT.

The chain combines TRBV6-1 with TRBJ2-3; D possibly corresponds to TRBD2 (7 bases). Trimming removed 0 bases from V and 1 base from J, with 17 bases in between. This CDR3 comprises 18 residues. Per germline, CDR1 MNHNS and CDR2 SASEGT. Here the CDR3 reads CASSEARNWGGGTDTQYF. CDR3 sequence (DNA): TGTGCCAGCAGTGAAGCCCGAAATTGGGGGGGCGGCACAGATACGCAGTATTTT.

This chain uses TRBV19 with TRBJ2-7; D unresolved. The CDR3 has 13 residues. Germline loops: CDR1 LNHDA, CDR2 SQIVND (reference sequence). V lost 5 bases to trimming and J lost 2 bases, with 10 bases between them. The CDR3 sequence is CASSPDKAYEQYF. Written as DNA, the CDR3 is TGTGCCAGTAGTCCCGACAAGGCCTACGAGCAGTACTTC.

The CDR3 coding sequence is TGTGCCAGCAGTCTCCTCGGGACAGGGGGCGGGGAGACCCAGTACTTC. Amino acid sequence: CASSLLGTGGGETQYF. The rearrangement links TRBV27 to TRBJ2-5; 12 positions match TRBD1. With V trimmed by 5 bases and J by 5 bases, 9 bases remained unmatched. CDR3 size: 16 residues. Germline V gene data show CDR1 as MNHEY and CDR2 as SMNVEV (reference sequence).

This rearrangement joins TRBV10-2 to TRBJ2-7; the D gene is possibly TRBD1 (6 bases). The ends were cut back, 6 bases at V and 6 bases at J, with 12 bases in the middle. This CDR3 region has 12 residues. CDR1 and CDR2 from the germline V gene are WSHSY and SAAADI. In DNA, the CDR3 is TGCGCCAGCAGGCCCAGGGGTATCGAGCAGTACTTC. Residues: CASRPRGIEQYF.

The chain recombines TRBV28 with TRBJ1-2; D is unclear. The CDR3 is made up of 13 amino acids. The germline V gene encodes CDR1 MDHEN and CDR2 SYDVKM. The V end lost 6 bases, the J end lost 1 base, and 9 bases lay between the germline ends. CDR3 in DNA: TGTGCCAGCAGCCTCGGGTTTAACTATGGCTACACCTTC. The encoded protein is CASSLGFNYGYTF.